The 26 T cell receptor beta chains listed next were all sequenced from one sample in a study of early T cells in non-severe SARS-CoV-2 infection. TCRdb analysed the 5' RACE reads with MiXCR anew, one entry per CDR3 protein. The top ten clones hold around 1.1% of a sample with some 77,000 distinct CDR3 sequences, around 13% of them seen once. Sequencing was carried out using whole blood. Receptor source: an adult who was a healthcare worker with PCR-confirmed SARS-CoV-2 infection or an uninfected control (not recorded which).

This clonotype was seen a handful of times. The J gene is TRBJ2-5, the V gene TRBV29-1; TRBD1 aligns across 8 bases. This CDR3 has 13 residues. V lost 3 bases to trimming and J lost 4 bases; unmatched junction nucleotides: 4. Germline values: CDR1 SQVTM, CDR2 ANQGSEA. The CDR3 DNA is TGCAGCGTTGACAGGGGGCGCGGAGAGACCCAGTACTTC. This sequence encodes CSVDRGRGETQYF.

As DNA, the CDR3 is TGTGCCAGCTCATCACGGACTAGCGTCTACGAGCAGTACTTC. This gives the protein CASSSRTSVYEQYF. The rearrangement joins TRBV18 to TRBJ2-7; 9 positions match TRBD2. The CDR3 loop spans 14 amino acids. The V and J ends lost 5 bases and 3 bases, in that order; junction bases with no gene match: 5. Germline V lookup: CDR1 KGHSH, CDR2 LQKENI.

Ten or more counts support this clonotype. The rearrangement links TRBV3-1 to TRBJ2-1; D remains ambiguous. The CDR3 sequence is 15 residues long. With 3 bases removed from V and 2 bases from J, the gap between germline ends came to 11 bases. CDR1 LGHDT and CDR2 YNNKEL come from the germline V gene (reference sequence). CDR3 nucleotide sequence: TGTGCCAGCAGCCATGAGCAGCTACCCTACAATGAGCAGTTCTTC. Translated: CASSHEQLPYNEQFF.

The chain employs TRBV12-3 or TRBV12-4 and TRBJ2-1; TRBD1 matches at 8 bases. The CDR3 is 17 amino acids. V gave up 7 bases and J gave up 0 bases; unmatched junction bases: 11. Here the CDR3 reads CASIQTAGGASYNEQFF. The CDR3 nucleotides read TGTGCCAGCATTCAGACCGCAGGGGGCGCCTCCTACAATGAGCAGTTCTTC.

The chain employs TRBV6-1 and TRBJ2-5; 7 bases align to TRBD1. Germline-derived CDR1 and CDR2 are MNHNS and SASEGT. V trimming: 1 base; J trimming: 6 bases; junction bases outside the gene matches: 8. There are 15 residues in the CDR3. The CDR3 DNA follows: TGTGCCAGCAGTGAAGAGGCAGGGGGTTTAAAGACCCAGTACTTC. Its translation: CASSEEAGGLKTQYF.

This clonotype showed up just a few times. J is TRBJ2-5 and V is TRBV30; a possible D gene is TRBD1 (5 bases). The CDR3 extends over 16 amino acids. In germline, CDR1 is GTSNPN, CDR2 SVGIG (reference sequence). V lost 2 bases and J 2 bases, leaving 18 bases between the germline ends. CDR3 loop: CAWSPFGRGGQETQYF. CDR3 DNA sequence: TGTGCCTGGAGTCCTTTCGGTAGGGGCGGTCAAGAGACCCAGTACTTC.

Many counts were recorded for this clonotype. The chain uses TRBV9 and TRBJ2-7; 9 positions match TRBD2. CDR1 and CDR2 (germline): SGDLS, YYNGEE. Trimming took 0 bases from V and 4 from J; bases not matched to a gene: 5. The CDR3 runs to 15 residues. CDR3 bases: TGTGCCAGCAGCGTAGCCGGGACTAGCCAGTACGAGCAGTACTTC. It codes for CASSVAGTSQYEQYF. Full variable domain (rest looked up from reference TRBV9 and TRBJ2-7): DSGVTQTPKHLITATGQRVTLRCSPRSGDLSVYWYQQSLDQGLQFLIQYYNGEERAKGNILERFSAQQFPDLHSELNLSSLELGDSALYFCASSVAGTSQYEQYFGPGTRLTVT.

V gene TRBV7-9 combines with J gene TRBJ2-3; 7 nucleotides agree with TRBD2. After removal of 5 bases from V and 4 bases from J, the junction contained 3 bases not matched to a gene. The CDR3 has 13 residues. Per germline, CDR1 SEHNR and CDR2 FQNEAQ (reference sequence). The CDR3 nucleotides read TGTGCCAGCAGCCGGGGGAGGGCAGATACGCAGTATTTT. This encodes CASSRGRADTQYF.

This rearrangement joins TRBV7-2 to TRBJ2-3; D uncertain. The CDR3 consists of 12 residues. CDR1 is SGHTA and CDR2 is FQGNSA in the germline V gene. Trimming cost V 5 bases and J 7 bases, with 10 bases left between them. The CDR3: CASSETQYTQYF. The CDR3 DNA follows: TGTGCCAGCAGCGAGACTCAGTATACGCAGTATTTT.

This clonotype has more than one count but fewer than ten. This chain links TRBV7-2 with TRBJ2-1, with 9 bases fitting TRBD2. This CDR3 region has 15 residues. With 5 bases clipped from V and 0 bases from J, the junction kept 2 bases outside the gene matches. The germline V gene encodes CDR1 SGHTA and CDR2 FQGNSA. The CDR3 is CASSPSGNSYNEQFF. In DNA, the CDR3 is TGTGCCAGCAGCCCTAGCGGGAACTCCTACAATGAGCAGTTCTTC.

V is TRBV5-1 and J is TRBJ2-1; perhaps D is TRBD1 or TRBD2 (5 bases each). The V gene lost 2 bases and the J gene lost 7 bases, with 16 bases spanning the gap. The V gene's germline CDR1 is SGHRS and CDR2 YFSETQ. The CDR3 is made up of 15 amino acids. CDR3 DNA: TGCGCCAGCAGCTTAGGGGAGTTGGTTGGGAATGAGCAGTTCTTC. Its translation is CASSLGELVGNEQFF.

This clonotype occurred a few times. The rearrangement uses TRBV10-3 and TRBJ2-1; D ambiguous. The CDR3 length is 13 residues. V shed 3 bases and J shed 9 bases, with 12 bases lying between them. The V gene's germline CDR1 is ENHRY and CDR2 SYGVKD. The CDR3 DNA reads as TGTGCCATCAGTGAAATCTCCATGGGTGAGCAGTTCTTC. Translation gives CAISEISMGEQFF.

In its sample, this clonotype was seen many times. This sequence joins TRBV30 and TRBJ2-7; TRBD2 aligns across 13 bases. Per germline, CDR1 GTSNPN and CDR2 SVGIG (reference sequence). CDR3 length: 19 amino acids. Trimming removed 0 bases from V and 3 bases from J; junction bases left unmatched: 14. CDR3 coding DNA: TGTGCCTGGAGTGTACTCCGGACTAGCGGGGGTAAGGGCGGCTACGAGCAGTACTTC. Protein: CAWSVLRTSGGKGGYEQYF.

The V gene is TRBV24-1, the J gene TRBJ1-2; TRBD1 matches at 10 bases. The J segment lost 6 bases and the V segment lost 3 bases, leaving 6 bases of the junction unmatched. Germline values: CDR1 KGHDR, CDR2 SFDVKD. The CDR3 runs to 15 residues. CDR3 nucleotide sequence: TGTGCCACCAGTGATAACCGGGACAGGGGTGATGGCTACACCTTC. Its translation: CATSDNRDRGDGYTF.

This clonotype has ten or more counts. V is TRBV3-1 and J is TRBJ1-1; D is possibly TRBD1 (6 bases). The germline V and J ends were trimmed by 3 bases and 1 base, with 9 bases remaining between them. The CDR3 has 14 residues. The germline V gene encodes CDR1 LGHDT and CDR2 YNNKEL (reference sequence). The CDR3 loop reads CASSHLTGNTEAFF. CDR3 in DNA: TGTGCCAGCAGCCACCTGACAGGGAACACTGAAGCTTTCTTT.

This clonotype was seen at least ten times. This CDR3 reads CASSLGLSGANVLTF. The CDR3 nucleotides read TGTGCCAGCAGCTTAGGCCTCTCTGGGGCCAACGTCCTGACTTTC. This chain links TRBV7-9 with TRBJ2-6; D gene ambiguous. The CDR3 is 15 residues long. CDR1 is SEHNR and CDR2 is FQNEAQ in the germline V gene (reference sequence). V lost 1 base and J lost 0, with 4 bases in between.

This clonotype showed up many times. The J gene is TRBJ2-7, the V gene TRBV10-3; D is perhaps TRBD1 (7 bases). Per germline, CDR1 ENHRY and CDR2 SYGVKD. CDR3 length: 13 amino acids. The V and J ends lost 10 bases and 5 bases respectively, with 18 bases between them. CDR3 region: CATTQGGSDEQYF. DNA of the CDR3: TGTGCCACCACGCAGGGGGGAAGCGACGAGCAGTACTTC.

This clonotype was seen at least ten times. This chain connects TRBV29-1 to TRBJ2-3; 10 positions match TRBD1. CDR1 SQVTM and CDR2 ANQGSEA come from the germline V gene. This CDR3 is 16 amino acids long. J was trimmed by 4 bases and V by 3 bases; bases with no gene match: 10. CDR3 coding DNA: TGCAGCGTTGATAAGTTCCGGGACAGGGGACCAGATACGCAGTATTTT. This codes for CSVDKFRDRGPDTQYF.

This clonotype has more than one count but fewer than ten. This sequence joins TRBV13 and TRBJ2-3, with 9 bases matching TRBD2. Germline-derived CDR1 and CDR2 are PRHDT and FYEKMQ (reference sequence). The CDR3 is made up of 16 amino acids. Trimming cost V 1 base and J 0 bases; bases outside gene matches: 2. This chain's CDR3 is CASSLALAGSTDTQYF. The CDR3 nucleotides are TGTGCCAGCAGCTTAGCCCTAGCGGGGAGCACAGATACGCAGTATTTT. Filled out from reference TRBV13 and TRBJ2-3, the complete variable domain reads AAGVIQSPRHLIKEKRETATLKCYPIPRHDTVYWYQQGPGQDPQFLISFYEKMQSDKGSIPDRFSAQQFSDYHSELNMSSLELGDSALYFCASSLALAGSTDTQYFGPGTRLTVL.

This clonotype was recorded once. The rearrangement links TRBV24-1 to TRBJ2-7; D call uncertain. CDR1 is KGHDR and CDR2 is SFDVKD in the germline V gene. Trimming took 9 bases from V and 1 from J, leaving 6 bases between them. The CDR3 loop spans 11 amino acids. The CDR3 DNA reads TGTGCCACCGGGGATTCCTACGAGCAGTACTTC. It translates to CATGDSYEQYF.

The V gene is TRBV9, the J gene TRBJ2-1; the D is unclear. Between the trimmed V and J ends, which lost 4 bases and 0 bases, there was a span of 11 bases. In germline, CDR1 is SGDLS, CDR2 YYNGEE. This CDR3 contains 15 residues. DNA for the CDR3: TGTGCCAGCAGCCCCGTCCCCTACTCCTACAATGAGCAGTTCTTC. It translates to CASSPVPYSYNEQFF.

This clonotype has more than one count but fewer than ten. The gene calls are TRBV2 and TRBJ2-5; 10 bases are shared with TRBD1. The CDR3 extends over 15 amino acids. V was pared by 6 bases and J by 8 bases, with 12 bases of the junction left unmatched. Looked up from germline, CDR1 is SNHLY and CDR2 is FYNNEI. CDR3 sequence: CASRPYSGQGDTQYF. CDR3 DNA: TGTGCCAGCAGGCCCTACTCCGGACAGGGGGACACCCAGTACTTC.

The chain recombines TRBV7-2 with TRBJ1-6; D is ambiguous. Per the germline V gene, CDR1 is SGHTA and CDR2 is FQGNSA. V was trimmed by 1 base and J by 7 bases, leaving 8 bases between them. CDR3 size: 14 residues. This CDR3 reads CASSLGGGNSPLHF. DNA of the CDR3: TGTGCCAGCAGCTTAGGGGGTGGAAATTCACCCCTCCACTTT. Full variable domain (outside the CDR3, taken from reference TRBV7-2 and TRBJ1-6): GAGVSQSPSNKVTEKGKDVELRCDPISGHTALYWYRQSLGQGLEFLIYFQGNSAPDKSGLPSDRFSAERTGGSVSTLTIQRTQQEDSAVYLCASSLGGGNSPLHFGNGTRLTVT.

V is TRBV12-3 or TRBV12-4 and J is TRBJ1-4; the D is unclear. The CDR3 has 13 residues. The V gene lost 6 bases and the J gene lost 8 bases, with 13 bases spanning the gap. The CDR3 loop reads CASSRPLGEKLFF. The CDR3 DNA follows: TGTGCCAGCAGCCGGCCTTTGGGGGAAAAACTGTTTTTT.

In this sample, this clonotype turned up a few times. This sequence joins TRBV7-2 and TRBJ2-3; D not resolved. The CDR3 totals 12 residues. V was trimmed by 2 bases and J by 9 bases, leaving 9 bases between them. The germline V gene has CDR1 SGHTA and CDR2 FQGNSA. The CDR3 DNA sequence: TGTGCCAGCAGCTTAAATCAGATGACGCAGTATTTT. Translation gives CASSLNQMTQYF.

This clonotype was seen only a few times. The junction departs from the called germline gene at one end, perhaps through a read error. The chain recombines TRBV28 with TRBJ2-7, with TRBD2 as a possible D gene (6 bases). There are 12 residues in the CDR3. Germline CDR1 MDHEN, CDR2 SYDVKM. This chain's CDR3 is CASSLGLATADF. For the CDR3, the DNA is TGTGCCAGCAGTTTGGGGCTAGCGACGGCCGACTTC.